This section outlines one T cell receptor beta chain sequence together with its context. The data belong to a study of blood T cell repertoires in COVID-19. V shed 7 bases and J 6 bases; nucleotides not matched to a gene: 9. The CDR3 runs to 14 residues. CDR1 is SEHNR and CDR2 is FQNEAQ in the germline V gene (reference sequence). Libraries were prepared by immunoSEQ multiplex PCR; TCRdb keeps only in-frame clonotypes and omits some of them. The profile shows about 97,000 clones, about nine tenths of them singletons. Sequencing was performed on peripheral blood. The V gene is TRBV7-9, the J gene TRBJ2-1; TRBD2 aligns across 7 bases. This receptor was identified in a man between 60 and 70 years old with acute or convalescent COVID-19. In DNA, the CDR3 is TGTGCCAGCATCCCAGGGACTAAAGGCAATGAGCAGTTCTTC. Protein product: CASIPGTKGNEQFF.